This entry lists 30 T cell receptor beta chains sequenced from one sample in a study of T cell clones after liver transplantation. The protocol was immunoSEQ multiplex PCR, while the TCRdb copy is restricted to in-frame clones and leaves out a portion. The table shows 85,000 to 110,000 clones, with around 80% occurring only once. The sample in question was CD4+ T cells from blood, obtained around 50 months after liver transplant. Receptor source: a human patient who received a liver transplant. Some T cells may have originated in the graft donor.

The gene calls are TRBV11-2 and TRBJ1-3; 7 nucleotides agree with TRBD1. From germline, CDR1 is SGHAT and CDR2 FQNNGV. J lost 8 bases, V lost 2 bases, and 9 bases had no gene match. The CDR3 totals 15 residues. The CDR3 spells CASSLRWTGRDTIYF. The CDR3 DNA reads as TGTGCCAGCAGCTTAAGGTGGACAGGAAGGGACACCATATATTTT.

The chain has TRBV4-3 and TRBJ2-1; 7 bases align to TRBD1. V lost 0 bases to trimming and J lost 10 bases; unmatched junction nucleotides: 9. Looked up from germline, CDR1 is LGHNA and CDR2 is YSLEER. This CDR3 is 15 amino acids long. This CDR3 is CASSQEAVGGREQFF. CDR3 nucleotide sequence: TGCGCCAGCAGCCAAGAAGCGGTAGGGGGCAGAGAGCAGTTCTTC.

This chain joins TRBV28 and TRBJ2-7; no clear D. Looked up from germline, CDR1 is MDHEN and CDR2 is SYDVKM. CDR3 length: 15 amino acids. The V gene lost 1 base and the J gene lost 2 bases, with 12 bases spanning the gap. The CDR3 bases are TGTGCCAGCAGTTTATTTGCCACGGAACCCTACGAGCAGTACTTC. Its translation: CASSLFATEPYEQYF.

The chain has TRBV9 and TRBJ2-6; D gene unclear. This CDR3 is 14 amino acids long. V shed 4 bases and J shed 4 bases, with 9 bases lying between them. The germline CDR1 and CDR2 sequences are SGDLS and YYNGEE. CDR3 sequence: CASSLDPGANVLTF. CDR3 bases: TGTGCCAGCAGCCTAGACCCCGGGGCCAACGTCCTGACTTTC.

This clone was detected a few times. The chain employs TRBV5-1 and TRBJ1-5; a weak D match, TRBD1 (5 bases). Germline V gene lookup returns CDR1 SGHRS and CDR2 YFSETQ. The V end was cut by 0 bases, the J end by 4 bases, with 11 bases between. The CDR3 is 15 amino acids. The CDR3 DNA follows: TGCGCCAGCAGCTTGGAGGGGCAGGGTAATCAGCCCCAGCATTTT. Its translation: CASSLEGQGNQPQHF.

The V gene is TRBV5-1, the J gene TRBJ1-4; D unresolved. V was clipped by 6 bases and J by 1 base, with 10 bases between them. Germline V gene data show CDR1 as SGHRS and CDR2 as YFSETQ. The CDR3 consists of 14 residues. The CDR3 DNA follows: TGCGCCAGCAAGGTCTGGATAACTAATGAAAAACTGTTTTTT. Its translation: CASKVWITNEKLFF.

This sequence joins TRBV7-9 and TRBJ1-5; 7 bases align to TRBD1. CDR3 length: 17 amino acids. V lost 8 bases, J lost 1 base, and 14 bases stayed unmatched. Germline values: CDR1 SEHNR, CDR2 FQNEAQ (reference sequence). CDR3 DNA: TGTGCCAGCTCCTTTAGTAGAGGGGGCCAGAGCAATCAGCCCCAGCATTTT. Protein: CASSFSRGGQSNQPQHF.

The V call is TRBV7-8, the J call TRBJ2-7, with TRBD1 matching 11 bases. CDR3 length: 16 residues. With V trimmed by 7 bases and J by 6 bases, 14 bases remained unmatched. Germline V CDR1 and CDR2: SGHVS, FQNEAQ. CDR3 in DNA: TGTGCCAGCACTCGCCGCCCGGGACAGGGGGTACTCGAGCAGTACTTC. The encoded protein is CASTRRPGQGVLEQYF. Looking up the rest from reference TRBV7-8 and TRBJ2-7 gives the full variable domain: GAGVSQSPRYKVAKRGQDVALRCDPISGHVSLFWYQQALGQGPEFLTYFQNEAQLDKSGLPSDRFFAERPEGSVSTLKIQRTQQEDSAVYLCASTRRPGQGVLEQYFGPGTRLTVT.

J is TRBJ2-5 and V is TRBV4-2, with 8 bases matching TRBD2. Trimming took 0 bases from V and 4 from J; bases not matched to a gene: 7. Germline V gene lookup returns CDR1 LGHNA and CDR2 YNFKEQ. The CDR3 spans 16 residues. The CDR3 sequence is CASSQDGRGGGETQYF. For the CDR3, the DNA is TGTGCCAGCAGCCAAGATGGCCGGGGGGGCGGAGAGACCCAGTACTTC.

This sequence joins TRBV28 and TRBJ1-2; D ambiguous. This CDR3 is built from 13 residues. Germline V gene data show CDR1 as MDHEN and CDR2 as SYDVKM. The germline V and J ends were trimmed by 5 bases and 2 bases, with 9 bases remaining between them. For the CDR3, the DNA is TGTGCCAGCAGTCCCCCAGGAAACTATGGCTACACCTTC. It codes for CASSPPGNYGYTF.

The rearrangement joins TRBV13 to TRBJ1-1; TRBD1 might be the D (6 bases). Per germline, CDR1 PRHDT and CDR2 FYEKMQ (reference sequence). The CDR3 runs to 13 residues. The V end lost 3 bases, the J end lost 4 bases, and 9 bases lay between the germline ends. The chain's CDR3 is CASSFVRGTEAFF. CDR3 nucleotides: TGTGCCAGCAGCTTTGTCAGGGGCACTGAAGCTTTCTTT. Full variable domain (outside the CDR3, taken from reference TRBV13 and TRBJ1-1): AAGVIQSPRHLIKEKRETATLKCYPIPRHDTVYWYQQGPGQDPQFLISFYEKMQSDKGSIPDRFSAQQFSDYHSELNMSSLELGDSALYFCASSFVRGTEAFFGQGTRLTVV.

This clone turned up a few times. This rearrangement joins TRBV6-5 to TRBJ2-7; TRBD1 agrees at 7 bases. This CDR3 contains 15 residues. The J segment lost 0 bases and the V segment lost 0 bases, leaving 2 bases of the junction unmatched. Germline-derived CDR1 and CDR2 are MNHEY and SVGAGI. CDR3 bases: TGTGCCAGCAGTTACTCGGGACAGTACTCCTACGAGCAGTACTTC. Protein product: CASSYSGQYSYEQYF.

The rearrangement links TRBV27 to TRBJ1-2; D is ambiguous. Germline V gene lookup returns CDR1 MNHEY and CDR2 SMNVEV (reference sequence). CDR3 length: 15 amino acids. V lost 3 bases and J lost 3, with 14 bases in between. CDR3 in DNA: TGTGCCAGCAGTTTCCGGCAAAACCTTCACTATGGCTACACCTTC. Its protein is CASSFRQNLHYGYTF.

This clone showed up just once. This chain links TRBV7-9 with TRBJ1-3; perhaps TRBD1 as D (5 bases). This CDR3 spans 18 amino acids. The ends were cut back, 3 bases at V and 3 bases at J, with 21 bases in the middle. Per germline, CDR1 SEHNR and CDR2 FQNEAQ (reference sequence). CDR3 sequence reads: CASSFWDGLLTNGNTIYF. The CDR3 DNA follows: TGTGCCAGCAGCTTCTGGGACGGATTACTGACTAATGGAAACACCATATATTTT.

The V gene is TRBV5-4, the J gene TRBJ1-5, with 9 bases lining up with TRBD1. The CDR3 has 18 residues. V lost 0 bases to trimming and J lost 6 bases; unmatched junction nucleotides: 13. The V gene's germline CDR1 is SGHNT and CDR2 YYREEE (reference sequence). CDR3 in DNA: TGTGCCAGCAGCTTGGGGGGGGGAGGACAGGGGTCCGTTCAGCCCCAGCATTTT. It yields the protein CASSLGGGGQGSVQPQHF.

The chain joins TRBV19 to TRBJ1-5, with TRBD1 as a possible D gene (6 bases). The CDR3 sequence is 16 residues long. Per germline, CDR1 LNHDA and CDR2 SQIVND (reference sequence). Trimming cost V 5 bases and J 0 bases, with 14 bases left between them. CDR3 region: CASSPGQTYSNQPQHF. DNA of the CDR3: TGTGCCAGTAGTCCCGGACAGACCTATAGCAATCAGCCCCAGCATTTT.

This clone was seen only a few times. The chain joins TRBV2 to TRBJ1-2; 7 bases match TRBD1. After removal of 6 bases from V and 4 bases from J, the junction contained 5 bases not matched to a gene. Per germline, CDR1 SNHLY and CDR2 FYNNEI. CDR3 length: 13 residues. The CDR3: CASRGDSSYGYTF. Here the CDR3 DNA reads TGTGCCAGCAGAGGGGACAGTTCCTATGGCTACACCTTC.

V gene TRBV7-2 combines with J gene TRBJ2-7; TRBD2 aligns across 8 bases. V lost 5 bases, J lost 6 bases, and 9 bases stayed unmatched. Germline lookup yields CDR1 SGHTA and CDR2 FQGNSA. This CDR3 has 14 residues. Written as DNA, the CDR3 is TGTGCCAGCAGCGCTGGCAGCGGGAGAGGCGAGCAGTACTTC. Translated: CASSAGSGRGEQYF.

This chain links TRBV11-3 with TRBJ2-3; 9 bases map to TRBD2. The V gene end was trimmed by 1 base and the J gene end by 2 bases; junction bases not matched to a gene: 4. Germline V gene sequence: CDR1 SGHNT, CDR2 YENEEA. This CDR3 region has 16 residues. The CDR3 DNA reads TGTGCCAGCAGCTTAGGGCTAGCGGGGCACACAGATACGCAGTATTTT. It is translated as CASSLGLAGHTDTQYF.

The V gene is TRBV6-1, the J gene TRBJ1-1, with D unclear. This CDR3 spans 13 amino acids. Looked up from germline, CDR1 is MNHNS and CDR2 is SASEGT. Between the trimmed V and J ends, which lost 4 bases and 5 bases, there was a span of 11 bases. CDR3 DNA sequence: TGTGCCAGCAGTGCTGGGATTGGAACTGAAGCTTTCTTT. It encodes CASSAGIGTEAFF.

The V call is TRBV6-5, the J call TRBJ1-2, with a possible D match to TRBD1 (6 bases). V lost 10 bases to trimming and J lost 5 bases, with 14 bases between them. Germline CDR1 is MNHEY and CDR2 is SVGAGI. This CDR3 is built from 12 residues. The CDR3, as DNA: TGTGCCACCATGACAGGAGCTTATGGCTACACCTTC. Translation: CATMTGAYGYTF.

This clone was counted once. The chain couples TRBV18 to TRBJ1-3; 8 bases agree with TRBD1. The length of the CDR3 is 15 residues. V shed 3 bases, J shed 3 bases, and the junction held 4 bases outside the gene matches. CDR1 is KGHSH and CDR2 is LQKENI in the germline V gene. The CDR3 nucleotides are TGTGCCAGCTCACCGGGCACAGGGGGTGGAAACACCATATATTTT. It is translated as CASSPGTGGGNTIYF.

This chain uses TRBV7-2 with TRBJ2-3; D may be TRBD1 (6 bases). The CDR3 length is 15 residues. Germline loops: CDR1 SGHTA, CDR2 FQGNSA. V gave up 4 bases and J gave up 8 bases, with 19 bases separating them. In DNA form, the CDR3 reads TGTGCCAGCAGCTCAGAAGGGACAACAGGACGTACGCAGTATTTT. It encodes CASSSEGTTGRTQYF. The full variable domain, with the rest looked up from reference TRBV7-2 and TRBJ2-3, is GAGVSQSPSNKVTEKGKDVELRCDPISGHTALYWYRQSLGQGLEFLIYFQGNSAPDKSGLPSDRFSAERTGGSVSTLTIQRTQQEDSAVYLCASSSEGTTGRTQYFGPGTRLTVL.

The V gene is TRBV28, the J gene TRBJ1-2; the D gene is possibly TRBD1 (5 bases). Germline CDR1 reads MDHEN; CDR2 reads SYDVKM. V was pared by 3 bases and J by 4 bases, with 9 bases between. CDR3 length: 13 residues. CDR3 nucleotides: TGTGCCAGCAGTTTCCAGGGCGGCTATGGCTACACCTTC. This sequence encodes CASSFQGGYGYTF.

CDR3 amino acids: CASSQDRLRSEGYTF. The CDR3 DNA follows: TGCGCCAGCAGCCAAGATCGGTTGAGGAGCGAAGGCTACACCTTC. V gene TRBV4-1 combines with J gene TRBJ1-2; the D is unclear. Trimming took 0 bases from V and 8 from J, leaving 16 bases between them. This CDR3 spans 15 amino acids. The germline gives CDR1 MGHRA, CDR2 YSYEKL.

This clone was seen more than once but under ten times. CDR3 loop: CASSETNYGYTF. CDR3 DNA: TGTGCCAGCAGTGAAACTAACTATGGCTACACCTTC. The V call is TRBV2, the J call TRBJ1-2, with D unresolved. Trimming took 2 bases from V and 0 from J, leaving 1 base between them. Per germline, CDR1 SNHLY and CDR2 FYNNEI. This CDR3 region has 12 residues.

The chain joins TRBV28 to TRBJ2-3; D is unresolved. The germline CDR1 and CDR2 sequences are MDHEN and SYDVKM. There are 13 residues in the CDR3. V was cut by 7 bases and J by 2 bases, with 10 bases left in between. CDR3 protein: CASTWASTDTQYF. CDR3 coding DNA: TGTGCCAGCACTTGGGCATCCACAGATACGCAGTATTTT.

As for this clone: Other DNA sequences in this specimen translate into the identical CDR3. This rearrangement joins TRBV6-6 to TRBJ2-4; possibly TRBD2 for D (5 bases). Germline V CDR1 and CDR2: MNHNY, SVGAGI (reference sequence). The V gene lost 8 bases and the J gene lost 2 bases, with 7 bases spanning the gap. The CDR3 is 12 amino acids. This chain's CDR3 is CASSSTKNIQYF. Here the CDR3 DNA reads TGTGCCAGCTCTAGCACCAAAAACATTCAGTACTTC.

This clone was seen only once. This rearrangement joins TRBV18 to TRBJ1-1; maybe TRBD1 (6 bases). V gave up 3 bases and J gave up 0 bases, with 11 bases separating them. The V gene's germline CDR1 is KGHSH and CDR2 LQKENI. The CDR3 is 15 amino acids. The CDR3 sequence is CASSPRGSVNTEAFF. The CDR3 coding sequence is TGTGCCAGCTCACCTAGGGGGTCGGTGAACACTGAAGCTTTCTTT.

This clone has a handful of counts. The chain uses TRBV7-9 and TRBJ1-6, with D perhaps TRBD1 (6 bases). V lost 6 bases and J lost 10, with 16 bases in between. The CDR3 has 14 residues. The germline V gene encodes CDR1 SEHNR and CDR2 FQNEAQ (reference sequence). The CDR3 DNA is TGTGCCAGCAGGTACAGGGATGCGGGATCACCCCTCCACTTT. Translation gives CASRYRDAGSPLHF.